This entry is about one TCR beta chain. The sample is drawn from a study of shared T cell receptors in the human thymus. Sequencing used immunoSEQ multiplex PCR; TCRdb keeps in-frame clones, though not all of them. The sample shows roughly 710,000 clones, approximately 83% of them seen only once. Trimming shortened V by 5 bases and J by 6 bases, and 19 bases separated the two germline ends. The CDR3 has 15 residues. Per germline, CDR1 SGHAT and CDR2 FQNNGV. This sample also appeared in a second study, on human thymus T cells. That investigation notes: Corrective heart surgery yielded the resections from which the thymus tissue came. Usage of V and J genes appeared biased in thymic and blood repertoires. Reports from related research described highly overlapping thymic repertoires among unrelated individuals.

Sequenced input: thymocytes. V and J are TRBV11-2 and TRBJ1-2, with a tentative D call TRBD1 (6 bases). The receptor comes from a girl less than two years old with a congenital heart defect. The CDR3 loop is CASSLRLGGGDGYTF. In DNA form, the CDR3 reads TGTGCCAGCAGCCTCCGGTTAGGGGGTGGGGATGGCTACACCTTC. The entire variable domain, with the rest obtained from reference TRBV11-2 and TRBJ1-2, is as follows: EAGVAQSPRYKIIEKRQSVAFWCNPISGHATLYWYQQILGQGPKLLIQFQNNGVVDDSQLPKDRFSAERLKGVDSTLKIQPAKLEDSAVYLCASSLRLGGGDGYTFGSGTRLTVV.